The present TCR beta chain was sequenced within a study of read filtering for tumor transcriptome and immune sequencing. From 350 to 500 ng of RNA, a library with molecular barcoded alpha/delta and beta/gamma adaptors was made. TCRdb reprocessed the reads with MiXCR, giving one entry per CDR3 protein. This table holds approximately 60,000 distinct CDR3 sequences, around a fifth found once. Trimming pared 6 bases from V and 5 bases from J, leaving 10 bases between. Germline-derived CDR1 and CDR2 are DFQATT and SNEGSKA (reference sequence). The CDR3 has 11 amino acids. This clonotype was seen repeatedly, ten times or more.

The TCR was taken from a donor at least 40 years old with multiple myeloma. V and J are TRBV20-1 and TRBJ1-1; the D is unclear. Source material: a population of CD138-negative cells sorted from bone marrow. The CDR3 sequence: CSAPVETEAFF. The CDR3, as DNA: TGCAGTGCCCCAGTGGAGACTGAAGCTTTCTTT.